This passage covers 23 T cell receptor beta chains from one sample sequenced in a study of early stage breast cancer tumors. This table comes from immunoSEQ multiplex PCR, and its TCRdb copy is limited to in-frame clones, with some not included. The data contain about 41,000 clones, 55% to 75% of them singletons. The sequenced sample was blood. The receptor set was obtained from a person between 45 and 65 years old with breast cancer.

The rearrangement links TRBV9 to TRBJ2-7, with TRBD2 matching 10 bases. The V gene end was trimmed by 0 bases and the J gene end by 3 bases; junction bases not matched to a gene: 3. There are 15 residues in the CDR3. Germline V gene lookup returns CDR1 SGDLS and CDR2 YYNGEE. CDR3 sequence: CASSVGLAGDYEQYF. CDR3 nucleotide sequence: TGTGCCAGCAGCGTAGGCCTAGCGGGAGACTACGAGCAGTACTTC.

The CDR3 nucleotides are TGTGCCAGCAGCAAGACAGGTCCTCCTACCCGCTCCTACGAGCAGTACTTC. Residues: CASSKTGPPTRSYEQYF. V is TRBV21-1 and J is TRBJ2-7; the table's D call of TRBD1 was not tested on the DNA. TRBV21-1 corresponds to a pseudogene. The CDR3 is 17 residues long.

The rearrangement links TRBV7-2 to TRBJ2-6; D remains unclear. Per the germline V gene, CDR1 is SGHTA and CDR2 is FQGNSA. The CDR3 spans 18 residues. Trimming removed 1 base at V and 0 bases at J, with 13 bases between. CDR3 region: CASSLGPPANSGANVLTF. In DNA, the CDR3 is TGTGCCAGCAGCTTAGGGCCACCAGCGAACTCTGGGGCCAACGTCCTGACTTTC.

This sequence joins TRBV14 and TRBJ1-6, with D perhaps matching TRBD1 (6 bases). The CDR3 loop spans 17 amino acids. Germline V lookup: CDR1 SGHDN, CDR2 FVKESK. Trimming took off 1 base at V and 2 bases at J, with 12 bases between the two ends. In DNA, the CDR3 is TGTGCCAGCAGCCAAGGGGGGGGGCGCACCTATAATTCACCCCTCCACTTT. Translating gives CASSQGGGRTYNSPLHF.

J is TRBJ2-5 and V is TRBV6-5, with TRBD2 matching over 7 bases. The germline V gene has CDR1 MNHEY and CDR2 SVGAGI. The junction had 5 bases not matched to a gene; V was cut back by 6 bases and J by 4 bases. There are 13 residues in the CDR3. CDR3 amino acids: CASSGTTGETQYF. In nucleotides, the CDR3 is TGTGCCAGCAGCGGGACTACCGGAGAGACCCAGTACTTC.

This chain uses TRBV27 with TRBJ2-7; 8 nucleotides line up with TRBD1. This CDR3 comprises 15 residues. Germline lookup yields CDR1 MNHEY and CDR2 SMNVEV (reference sequence). Germline trimming cut 4 bases from V and 3 bases from J; bases unmatched to any gene: 8. CDR3 bases: TGTGCCAGCAGTTCCCCTTCAGGGGGCCACTACGAGCAGTACTTC. Translated: CASSSPSGGHYEQYF.

The CDR3 DNA reads as TGTGCCAGCAGCCAGCAAGCCAGGGGGCCGGTAGCGGGAGATACGCAGTATTTT. It translates to CASSQQARGPVAGDTQYF. The J gene is TRBJ2-3, the V gene TRBV11-2; TRBD1 is a possible D gene (8 bases). Between the trimmed V and J ends, which lost 5 bases and 5 bases, there was a span of 26 bases. This CDR3 is built from 18 residues. Germline CDR1 SGHAT, CDR2 FQNNGV.

As to this clone: Relative to the germline gene, one junction end is altered; a read error may explain this. The rearrangement joins TRBV7-7 to TRBJ2-5; D is perhaps TRBD1 (6 bases). Germline CDR1 and CDR2: SSHAT and FNYEAQ (reference sequence). There are 15 residues in the CDR3. The CDR3 sequence is CASSSATGQRETQYF. As DNA, the CDR3 is TGTGCTAGCAGCTCTGCCACAGGGCAACGAGAGACCCAGTACTTC.

The gene calls are TRBV5-1 and TRBJ2-3, with 12 bases aligning to TRBD2. The CDR3 totals 16 residues. Germline CDR1 reads SGHRS; CDR2 reads YFSETQ. The ends lost 4 bases at V and 3 bases at J; junction bases unmatched: 6. The CDR3 loop reads CASSMRTSGKTDTQYF. DNA for the CDR3: TGCGCCAGCAGCATGCGGACTAGCGGGAAGACAGATACGCAGTATTTT.

The chain recombines TRBV6-4 with TRBJ2-1, with 16 bases identical to TRBD2. V lost 3 bases and J lost 9; bases outside the gene matches: 5. Per the germline V gene, CDR1 is MRHNA and CDR2 is SNTAGT. The CDR3 consists of 16 residues. Here the CDR3 reads CASSEGTSGGAAEQFF. The CDR3 DNA follows: TGTGCCAGCAGTGAAGGGACTAGCGGGGGGGCAGCTGAGCAGTTCTTC.

This sequence joins TRBV23-1 and TRBJ1-5, with a weak D call TRBD1 (6 bases). TRBV23-1 is annotated as an ORF whose role is uncertain. With 0 bases removed from V and 6 bases from J, the gap between germline ends came to 27 bases. The CDR3 loop spans 20 amino acids. CDR3 nucleotides: TGCGCCAGCAGTCAATCGAAACGGACAGAATACCAAATTGGTGGTCAGCCCCAGCATTTT. Protein: CASSQSKRTEYQIGGQPQHF.

This chain connects TRBV19 to TRBJ1-5; D is perhaps TRBD1 (5 bases). This CDR3 region has 15 residues. The germline V and J ends were trimmed by 3 bases and 7 bases, with 16 bases remaining between them. Germline V gene lookup returns CDR1 LNHDA and CDR2 SQIVND (reference sequence). The CDR3 here is CASSIQSRGHQPQHF. The DNA for the CDR3 is TGTGCCAGTAGTATTCAGTCTAGGGGTCACCAGCCCCAGCATTTT.

The chain recombines TRBV27 with TRBJ1-4; D ambiguous. Germline V gene sequence: CDR1 MNHEY, CDR2 SMNVEV (reference sequence). The CDR3 extends over 13 amino acids. Trimming took 4 bases from V and 7 from J, leaving 10 bases between them. The CDR3 spells CASSSREGEKLFF. CDR3 DNA: TGTGCCAGCAGTTCGAGGGAAGGTGAAAAACTGTTTTTT.

The genes are TRBV5-4 and TRBJ1-2; D perhaps matches TRBD1 (5 bases). There are 15 residues in the CDR3. Trimming shortened V by 3 bases and J by 2 bases, and 14 bases separated the two germline ends. Germline loops: CDR1 SGHNT, CDR2 YYREEE (reference sequence). The CDR3 coding sequence is TGTGCCAGCAGCTCCGGGACTGACCGAAACTATGGCTACACCTTC. This encodes CASSSGTDRNYGYTF.

In this sample, this clone turned up a few times. The V call is TRBV6-1, the J call TRBJ1-5; D ambiguous. Trimming removed 2 bases from V and 2 bases from J, with 7 bases in between. The CDR3 has 14 residues. Germline V lookup: CDR1 MNHNS, CDR2 SASEGT. CDR3 bases: TGTGCCAGCAGTGAAAACCAGGGCAATCAGCCCCAGCATTTT. This encodes CASSENQGNQPQHF.

The chain couples TRBV5-1 to TRBJ2-3; 9 nucleotides match TRBD2. CDR1 SGHRS and CDR2 YFSETQ come from the germline V gene. CDR3 size: 15 residues. V trimming: 2 bases; J trimming: 4 bases; junction bases outside the gene matches: 5. In nucleotides, the CDR3 is TGCGCCAGCAGCTTCGGTAGCGGGGGCGCAGATACGCAGTATTTT. It translates to CASSFGSGGADTQYF.

The gene calls are TRBV27 and TRBJ2-5; 8 bases match TRBD2. J gave up 5 bases and V 6 bases, and 11 bases lay outside the gene matches. The CDR3 runs to 15 residues. The germline V gene encodes CDR1 MNHEY and CDR2 SMNVEV (reference sequence). The CDR3: CASRPLAVLGETQYF. DNA of the CDR3: TGTGCCAGCAGGCCACTAGCGGTTTTGGGGGAGACCCAGTACTTC.

The chain combines TRBV18 with TRBJ1-4; maybe TRBD1 (5 bases). Germline lookup yields CDR1 KGHSH and CDR2 LQKENI. The germline V and J ends were trimmed by 6 bases and 0 bases, with 11 bases remaining between them. This CDR3 has 15 amino acids. DNA for the CDR3: TGTGCCAGCTCTCCAAGGGGAACAACTAATGAAAAACTGTTTTTT. Its protein product is CASSPRGTTNEKLFF.

The chain combines TRBV5-1 with TRBJ2-2; 7 positions agree with TRBD2. The CDR3 runs 13 residues. From germline, CDR1 is SGHRS and CDR2 YFSETQ. V shed 5 bases, J shed 5 bases, and the junction held 3 bases outside the gene matches. CDR3 residues: CASRPGGTGELFF. The CDR3 bases are TGCGCCAGCAGACCGGGGGGAACCGGGGAGCTGTTTTTT.

The chain recombines TRBV27 with TRBJ2-2, with unresolved D. The CDR3 has 16 amino acids. The V gene lost 0 bases and the J gene lost 6 bases, with 14 bases spanning the gap. CDR1 is MNHEY and CDR2 is SMNVEV in the germline V gene (reference sequence). The CDR3 region has the DNA TGTGCCAGCAGTTTATCCCTACTCTCCCCGGCCGGGGAGCTGTTTTTT. The encoded protein is CASSLSLLSPAGELFF.

The V gene is TRBV19, the J gene TRBJ1-1, with TRBD1 as a possible D gene (5 bases). Germline V gene lookup returns CDR1 LNHDA and CDR2 SQIVND (reference sequence). The CDR3 has 15 amino acids. The V gene lost 5 bases and the J gene lost 4 bases, with 17 bases spanning the gap. The CDR3 loop is CASSSPWGVSTEAFF. The CDR3 nucleotides read TGTGCCAGTAGTTCTCCGTGGGGGGTTAGCACTGAAGCTTTCTTT.

The rearrangement links TRBV29-1 to TRBJ2-1, with 9 bases identical to TRBD2. From germline, CDR1 is SQVTM and CDR2 ANQGSEA. V lost 3 bases, J lost 0 bases, and 12 bases stayed unmatched. The length of the CDR3 is 18 residues. CDR3: CSVEGVAGARSSYNEQFF. The CDR3 DNA follows: TGCAGCGTTGAGGGAGTAGCGGGAGCCAGGAGCTCCTACAATGAGCAGTTCTTC.

The CDR3 here is CASSLVGTSGYNEQFF. CDR3 DNA: TGTGCCAGCAGCTTAGTTGGGACTAGCGGATACAATGAGCAGTTCTTC. V gene TRBV11-3 combines with J gene TRBJ2-1; 11 bases map to TRBD2. V shed 1 base, J shed 4 bases, and the junction held 3 bases outside the gene matches. The CDR3 totals 16 residues. CDR1 is SGHNT, CDR2 YENEEA, per germline.